The source of this T cell receptor beta chain is a study of T cell changes during pregnancy in multiple sclerosis. After removal of 7 bases from V and 4 bases from J, the junction contained 10 bases not matched to a gene. The CDR3 is 15 residues long. The germline CDR1 and CDR2 sequences are LNHNV and YYDKDF (reference sequence). Profiled with immunoSEQ multiplex PCR; TCRdb holds only in-frame clones, not every one. The table lists about 44,000 clones, 96% of them singletons, with over 0.8% in the top ten. This clonotype originated in a female donor with multiple sclerosis, enrolled in a pregnancy study. The rearrangement uses TRBV15 and TRBJ1-1; 9 nucleotides agree with TRBD1. The material sequenced was peripheral blood, taken in the second trimester of pregnancy. The CDR3 sequence: CATNLGQGVGTEAFF. In DNA, the CDR3 is TGTGCCACCAACTTGGGACAGGGAGTGGGCACTGAAGCTTTCTTT.